The T cell receptor beta chain under discussion was sequenced for a study of blood T cell repertoires in COVID-19. The wider study: Sample material is recorded as cDNA or gDNA derived from T cells, B-cell-depleted T cells, or PBMCs.

The data were produced by immunoSEQ multiplex PCR, yet TCRdb's version contains in-frame clones alone and is incomplete. Seen here are about 160,000 clones, over 75% observed once, and the top ten hold under 15%. Germline V gives CDR1 SGHRS, CDR2 YFSETQ. This CDR3 is built from 15 residues. With V trimmed by 4 bases and J by 7 bases, 13 bases remained unmatched. What was sequenced was peripheral blood. The receptor was derived from a man in his 70s who had recovered from COVID-19. The rearrangement uses TRBV5-1 and TRBJ1-2; TRBD1 matches at 7 bases. This chain's CDR3 is CASSPIGQGVGGYTF. The CDR3 DNA reads TGCGCCAGCAGCCCTATTGGGCAGGGGGTTGGTGGCTACACCTTC.